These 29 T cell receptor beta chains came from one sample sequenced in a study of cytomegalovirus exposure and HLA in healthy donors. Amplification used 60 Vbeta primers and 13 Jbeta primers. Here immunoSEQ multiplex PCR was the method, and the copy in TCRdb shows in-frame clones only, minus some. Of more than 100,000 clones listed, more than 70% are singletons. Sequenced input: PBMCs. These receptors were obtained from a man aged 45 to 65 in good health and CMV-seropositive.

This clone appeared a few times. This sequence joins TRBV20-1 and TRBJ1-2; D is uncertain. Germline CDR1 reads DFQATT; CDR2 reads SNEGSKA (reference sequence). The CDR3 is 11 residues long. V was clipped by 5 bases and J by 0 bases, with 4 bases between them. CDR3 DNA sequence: TGCAGTGCTCAGGCTAACTATGGCTACACCTTC. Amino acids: CSAQANYGYTF.

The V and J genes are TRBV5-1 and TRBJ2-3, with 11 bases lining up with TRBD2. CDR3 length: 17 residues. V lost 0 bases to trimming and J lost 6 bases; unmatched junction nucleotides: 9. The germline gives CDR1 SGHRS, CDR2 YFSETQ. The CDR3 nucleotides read TGCGCCAGCAGCTTGGCCCTTAGCGGGGGGGCAGGGGATACGCAGTATTTT. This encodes CASSLALSGGAGDTQYF.

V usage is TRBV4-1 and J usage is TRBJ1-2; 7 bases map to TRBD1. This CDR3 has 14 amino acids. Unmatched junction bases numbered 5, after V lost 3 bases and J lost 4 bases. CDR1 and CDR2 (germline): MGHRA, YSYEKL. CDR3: CASSHQGVGYGYTF. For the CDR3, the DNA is TGCGCCAGCAGCCATCAGGGGGTTGGCTATGGCTACACCTTC.

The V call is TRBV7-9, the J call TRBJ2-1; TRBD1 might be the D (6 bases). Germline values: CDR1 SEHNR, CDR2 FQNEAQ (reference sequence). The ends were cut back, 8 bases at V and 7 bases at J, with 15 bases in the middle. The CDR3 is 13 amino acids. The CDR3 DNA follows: TGTGCCAGCGTACACAGGGTTGTTAATGAGCAGTTCTTC. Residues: CASVHRVVNEQFF. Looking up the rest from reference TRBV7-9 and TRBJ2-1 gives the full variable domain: DTGVSQNPRHKITKRGQNVTFRCDPISEHNRLYWYRQTLGQGPEFLTYFQNEAQLEKSRLLSDRFSAERPKGSFSTLEIQRTEQGDSAMYLCASVHRVVNEQFFGPGTRLTVL.

The CDR3 spells CASRSISDMNTEAFF. CDR3 coding DNA: TGCGCCAGCAGGTCCATATCAGACATGAACACTGAAGCTTTCTTT. V gene TRBV5-1 combines with J gene TRBJ1-1, with unresolved D. This CDR3 region has 15 residues. V gave up 5 bases and J gave up 0 bases, with 14 bases separating them. Germline CDR1 SGHRS, CDR2 YFSETQ.

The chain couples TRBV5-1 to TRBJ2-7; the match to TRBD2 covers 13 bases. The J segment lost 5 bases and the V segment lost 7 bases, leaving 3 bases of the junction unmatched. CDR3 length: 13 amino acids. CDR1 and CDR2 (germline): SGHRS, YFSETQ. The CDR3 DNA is TGCGCCAGCGGGACTAGCGGGGAGAACGAGCAGTACTTC. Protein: CASGTSGENEQYF.

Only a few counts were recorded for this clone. The CDR3 loop reads CASSPRQINEKLFF. CDR3 bases: TGTGCCAGCAGCCCCCGACAGATTAATGAAAAACTGTTTTTT. The rearrangement uses TRBV7-2 and TRBJ1-4; D is possibly TRBD1 (5 bases). This CDR3 region has 14 residues. Germline-derived CDR1 and CDR2 are SGHTA and FQGNSA. Trimming stripped 5 bases from V and 4 bases from J, with 11 bases between. Variable domain in full (rest from reference TRBV7-2 and TRBJ1-4): GAGVSQSPSNKVTEKGKDVELRCDPISGHTALYWYRQSLGQGLEFLIYFQGNSAPDKSGLPSDRFSAERTGGSVSTLTIQRTQQEDSAVYLCASSPRQINEKLFFGSGTQLSVL.

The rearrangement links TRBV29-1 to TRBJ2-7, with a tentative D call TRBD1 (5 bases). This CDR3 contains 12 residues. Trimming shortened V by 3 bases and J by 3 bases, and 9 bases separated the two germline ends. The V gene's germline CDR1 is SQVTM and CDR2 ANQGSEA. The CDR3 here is CSVETDNYEQYF. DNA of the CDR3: TGCAGCGTTGAGACAGATAACTACGAGCAGTACTTC.

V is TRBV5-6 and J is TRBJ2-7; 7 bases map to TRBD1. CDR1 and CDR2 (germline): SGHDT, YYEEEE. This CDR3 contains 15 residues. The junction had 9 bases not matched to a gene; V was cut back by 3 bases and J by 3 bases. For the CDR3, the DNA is TGTGCCAGCAGCTCCATCCGGGACAGCTTCTACGAGCAGTACTTC. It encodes CASSSIRDSFYEQYF.

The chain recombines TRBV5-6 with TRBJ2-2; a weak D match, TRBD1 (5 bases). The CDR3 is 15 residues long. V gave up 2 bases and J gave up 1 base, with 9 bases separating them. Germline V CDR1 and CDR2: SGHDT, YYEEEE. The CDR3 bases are TGTGCCAGCAGCTTATCAGGGCTGAACACCGGGGAGCTGTTTTTT. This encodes CASSLSGLNTGELFF. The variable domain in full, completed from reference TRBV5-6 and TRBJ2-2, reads DAGVTQSPTHLIKTRGQQVTLRCSPKSGHDTVSWYQQALGQGPQFIFQYYEEEERQRGNFPDRFSGHQFPNYSSELNVNALLLGDSALYLCASSLSGLNTGELFFGEGSRLTVL.

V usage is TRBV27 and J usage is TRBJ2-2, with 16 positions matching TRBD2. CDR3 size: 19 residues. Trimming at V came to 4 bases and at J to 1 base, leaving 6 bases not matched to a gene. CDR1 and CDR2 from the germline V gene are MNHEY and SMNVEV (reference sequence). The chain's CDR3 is CASSSPGTSGGVNTGELFF. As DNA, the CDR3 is TGTGCCAGCAGTTCCCCCGGGACTAGCGGGGGGGTGAACACCGGGGAGCTGTTTTTT.

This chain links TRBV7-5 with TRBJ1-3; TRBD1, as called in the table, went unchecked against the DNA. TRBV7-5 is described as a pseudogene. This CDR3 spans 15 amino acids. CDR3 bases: TGTGTCAGAAGCTTATCATTGTGGGGCGGAAACACCATATATTTT. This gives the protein CVRSLSLWGGNTIYF.

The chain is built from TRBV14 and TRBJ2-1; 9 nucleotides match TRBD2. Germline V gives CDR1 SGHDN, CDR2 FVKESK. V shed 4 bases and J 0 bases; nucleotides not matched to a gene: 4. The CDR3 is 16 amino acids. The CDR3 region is CASSPLAGDSYNEQFF. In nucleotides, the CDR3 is TGTGCCAGCAGCCCCTTAGCGGGGGACTCCTACAATGAGCAGTTCTTC.

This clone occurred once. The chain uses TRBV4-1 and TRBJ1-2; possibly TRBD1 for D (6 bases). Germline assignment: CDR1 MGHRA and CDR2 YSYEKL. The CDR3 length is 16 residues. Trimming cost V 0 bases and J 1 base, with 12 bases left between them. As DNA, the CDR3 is TGCGCCAGCAGCCAAGATGCAACAGGGATTAACTATGGCTACACCTTC. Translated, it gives CASSQDATGINYGYTF.

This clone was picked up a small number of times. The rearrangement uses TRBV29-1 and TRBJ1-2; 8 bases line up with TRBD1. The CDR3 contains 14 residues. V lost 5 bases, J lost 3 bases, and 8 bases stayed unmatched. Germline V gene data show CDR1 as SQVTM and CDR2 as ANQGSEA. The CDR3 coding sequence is TGCAGCGTTAAAAACGACAGGGGCGACTATGGCTACACCTTC. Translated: CSVKNDRGDYGYTF.

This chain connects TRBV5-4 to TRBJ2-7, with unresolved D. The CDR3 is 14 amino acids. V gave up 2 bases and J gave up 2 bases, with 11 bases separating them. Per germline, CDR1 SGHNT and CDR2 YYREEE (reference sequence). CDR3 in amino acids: CASSFLSTPYEQYF. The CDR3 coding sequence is TGTGCCAGCAGCTTTCTCTCAACTCCCTACGAGCAGTACTTC.

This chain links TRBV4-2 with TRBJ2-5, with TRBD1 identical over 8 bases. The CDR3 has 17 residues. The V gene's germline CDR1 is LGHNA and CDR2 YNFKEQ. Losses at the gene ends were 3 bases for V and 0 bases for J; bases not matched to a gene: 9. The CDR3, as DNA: TGTGCCAGCAGCCATGCGGGGACAGGCATCTACCAAGAGACCCAGTACTTC. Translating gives CASSHAGTGIYQETQYF.

The CDR3 protein is CASSHRQGANGYTF. DNA for the CDR3: TGTGCCAGCAGCCATCGACAGGGAGCAAATGGCTACACCTTC. V usage is TRBV5-4 and J usage is TRBJ1-2, with TRBD1 matching over 7 bases. The V gene's germline CDR1 is SGHNT and CDR2 YYREEE (reference sequence). The CDR3 covers 14 residues. V lost 4 bases, J lost 6 bases, and 9 bases stayed unmatched. The whole variable domain, filled in from reference TRBV5-4 and TRBJ1-2, reads ETGVTQSPTHLIKTRGQQVTLRCSSQSGHNTVSWYQQALGQGPQFIFQYYREEENGRGNFPPRFSGLQFPNYSSELNVNALELDDSALYLCASSHRQGANGYTFGSGTRLTVV.

The CDR3 is CASSQETEAFGYTF. The CDR3 nucleotides are TGTGCCAGCAGCCAAGAAACCGAGGCCTTCGGCTACACCTTC. V and J are TRBV4-2 and TRBJ1-2, with unresolved D. This CDR3 comprises 14 residues. V lost 0 bases and J lost 8, with 13 bases in between. Germline V gives CDR1 LGHNA, CDR2 YNFKEQ.

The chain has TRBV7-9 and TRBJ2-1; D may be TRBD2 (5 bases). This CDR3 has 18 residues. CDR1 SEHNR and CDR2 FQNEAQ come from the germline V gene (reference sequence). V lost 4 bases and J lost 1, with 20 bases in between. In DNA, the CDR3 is TGTGCCAGCAGCTCTCTGGTGAGGCTTACTAGATCCTACAATGAGCAGTTCTTC. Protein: CASSSLVRLTRSYNEQFF.

As DNA, the CDR3 is TGTGCCAGCAGCGTGGGATTACCGAGGGACACTGAAGCTTTCTTT. Protein product: CASSVGLPRDTEAFF. The chain employs TRBV9 and TRBJ1-1; D not resolved. The CDR3 length is 15 residues. Trimming shortened V by 2 bases and J by 3 bases, and 14 bases separated the two germline ends. CDR1 is SGDLS, CDR2 YYNGEE, per germline.

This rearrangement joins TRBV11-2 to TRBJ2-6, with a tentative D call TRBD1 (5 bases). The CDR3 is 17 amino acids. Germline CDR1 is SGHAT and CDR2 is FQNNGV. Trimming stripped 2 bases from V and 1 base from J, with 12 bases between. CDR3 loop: CASSLLPSGSGANVLTF. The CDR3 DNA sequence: TGTGCCAGCAGCTTACTACCGTCAGGGTCTGGGGCCAACGTCCTGACTTTC.

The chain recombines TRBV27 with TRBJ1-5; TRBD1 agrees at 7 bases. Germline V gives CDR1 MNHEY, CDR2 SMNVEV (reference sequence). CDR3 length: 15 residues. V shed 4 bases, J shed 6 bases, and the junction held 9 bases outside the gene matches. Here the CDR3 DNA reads TGTGCCAGCAGTTCGAGACAGGGTAGGGGTCAGCCCCAGCATTTT. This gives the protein CASSSRQGRGQPQHF.

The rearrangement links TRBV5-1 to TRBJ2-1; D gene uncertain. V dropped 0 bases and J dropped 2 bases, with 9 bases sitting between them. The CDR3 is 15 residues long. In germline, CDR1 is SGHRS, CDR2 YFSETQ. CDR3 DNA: TGCGCCAGCAGCTTGGGCGGTGCCGCCTACAATGAGCAGTTCTTC. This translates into CASSLGGAAYNEQFF.

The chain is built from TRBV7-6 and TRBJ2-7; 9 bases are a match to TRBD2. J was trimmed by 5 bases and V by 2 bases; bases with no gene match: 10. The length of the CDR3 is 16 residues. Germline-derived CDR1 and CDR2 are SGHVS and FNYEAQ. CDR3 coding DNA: TGTGCCAGCAGCTTAATGTCAGGGACTAGCTTGAACGAGCAGTACTTC. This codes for CASSLMSGTSLNEQYF.

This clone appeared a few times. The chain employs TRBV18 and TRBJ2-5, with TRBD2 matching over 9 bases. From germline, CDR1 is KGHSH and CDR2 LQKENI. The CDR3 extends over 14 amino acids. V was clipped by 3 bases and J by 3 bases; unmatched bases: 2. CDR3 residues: CASSPLAGKETQYF. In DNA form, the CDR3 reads TGTGCCAGCTCACCTCTAGCGGGGAAAGAGACCCAGTACTTC.

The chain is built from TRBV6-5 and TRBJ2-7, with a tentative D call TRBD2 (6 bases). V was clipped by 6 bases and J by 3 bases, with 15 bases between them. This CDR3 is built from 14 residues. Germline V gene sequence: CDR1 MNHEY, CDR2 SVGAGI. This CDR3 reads CASRRRISGYEQYF. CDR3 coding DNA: TGTGCCAGCAGGCGAAGGATTAGCGGCTACGAGCAGTACTTC.

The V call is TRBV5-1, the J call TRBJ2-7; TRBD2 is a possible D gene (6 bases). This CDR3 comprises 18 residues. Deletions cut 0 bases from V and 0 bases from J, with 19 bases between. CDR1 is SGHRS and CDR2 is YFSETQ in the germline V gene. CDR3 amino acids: CASSLGRGSRQTSYEQYF. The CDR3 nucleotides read TGCGCCAGCAGCTTGGGGAGGGGCAGTAGACAGACCTCCTACGAGCAGTACTTC.

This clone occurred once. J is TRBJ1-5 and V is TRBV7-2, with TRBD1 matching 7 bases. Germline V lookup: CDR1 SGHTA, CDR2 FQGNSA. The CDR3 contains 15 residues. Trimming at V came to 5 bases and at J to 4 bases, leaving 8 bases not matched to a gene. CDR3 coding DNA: TGTGCCAGCAGCGCGGACAGGACGGGAAATCAGCCCCAGCATTTT. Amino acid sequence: CASSADRTGNQPQHF.